One sample yielded the 11 T cell receptor beta chains listed below, sequenced in a study of blood T cell repertoires in COVID-19. Clones were read by immunoSEQ multiplex PCR, and TCRdb kept only the in-frame ones, dropping some. The sample includes nearly 110,000 clones, 88% of them seen just once. Sequenced sample: peripheral blood. The receptor source for this set is a man aged 50-60 years with active or convalescent COVID-19.

The CDR3, as DNA: TGTGCCAGCTCACCCCAGGGAGGGGGGAACTCCTACGAGCAGTACTTC. It specifies CASSPQGGGNSYEQYF. This chain connects TRBV18 to TRBJ2-7, with a weak D call TRBD2 (7 bases). The V gene lost 3 bases and the J gene lost 0 bases, with 15 bases spanning the gap. CDR1 is KGHSH and CDR2 is LQKENI in the germline V gene. CDR3 length: 16 residues.

This chain links TRBV7-2 with TRBJ1-2, with D tentatively TRBD1 (6 bases). Trimming shortened V by 3 bases and J by 7 bases, and 15 bases separated the two germline ends. Germline loops: CDR1 SGHTA, CDR2 FQGNSA. The CDR3 covers 14 residues. The CDR3 nucleotides read TGTGCCAGCAGCTTGGGGGGGGCGGAGAGTGGCTACACCTTC. Translated, it gives CASSLGGAESGYTF. Variable domain in full (rest from reference TRBV7-2 and TRBJ1-2): GAGVSQSPSNKVTEKGKDVELRCDPISGHTALYWYRQSLGQGLEFLIYFQGNSAPDKSGLPSDRFSAERTGGSVSTLTIQRTQQEDSAVYLCASSLGGAESGYTFGSGTRLTVV.

This chain connects TRBV19 to TRBJ2-1; 7 bases are shared with TRBD2. Germline V gene lookup returns CDR1 LNHDA and CDR2 SQIVND (reference sequence). The V segment lost 5 bases and the J segment 0 bases; nucleotides outside the gene matches: 7. The CDR3 covers 16 residues. CDR3 sequence reads: CASSSLTSASYNEQFF. The CDR3 bases are TGTGCCAGTAGTTCCCTAACTAGCGCCTCCTACAATGAGCAGTTCTTC.

This sequence joins TRBV28 and TRBJ1-1; 10 bases fit TRBD1. This CDR3 has 13 amino acids. V trimming: 10 bases; J trimming: 2 bases; junction bases outside the gene matches: 4. CDR1 is MDHEN and CDR2 is SYDVKM in the germline V gene. The CDR3 is CATGQGVNTEAFF. The CDR3 DNA sequence: TGTGCCACCGGACAGGGGGTCAACACTGAAGCTTTCTTT.

The chain has TRBV7-9 and TRBJ2-1; 9 nucleotides match TRBD1. CDR3 length: 15 residues. The germline CDR1 and CDR2 sequences are SEHNR and FQNEAQ (reference sequence). Unmatched junction bases numbered 5, after V lost 0 bases and J lost 8 bases. The CDR3 DNA reads TGTGCCAGCAGCTTAGCACAGGGGGCCTTATATGAGCAGTTCTTC. This sequence encodes CASSLAQGALYEQFF.

The chain is built from TRBV28 and TRBJ1-4; TRBD1 agrees at 11 bases. Trimming cost V 8 bases and J 8 bases; bases outside gene matches: 7. CDR3 length equals 14 residues. Germline values: CDR1 MDHEN, CDR2 SYDVKM. This CDR3 reads CASLIGDRGEKLFF. The CDR3, as DNA: TGTGCCAGCTTAATAGGGGACAGGGGGGAAAAACTGTTTTTT.

The chain carries TRBV4-3 and TRBJ2-1; 9 nucleotides match TRBD1. Trimming cost V 3 bases and J 7 bases; bases outside gene matches: 7. This CDR3 contains 15 residues. Germline V gene data show CDR1 as LGHNA and CDR2 as YSLEER. The CDR3 DNA sequence: TGCGCCAGCAGCCACCGGGACAGGGCCACAAATGAGCAGTTCTTC. Translating gives CASSHRDRATNEQFF.

The V gene is TRBV4-3, the J gene TRBJ2-2, with D perhaps TRBD1 (5 bases). The CDR3 sequence is 17 residues long. The germline CDR1 and CDR2 sequences are LGHNA and YSLEER. V dropped 1 base and J dropped 6 bases, with 18 bases sitting between them. CDR3 in amino acids: CASSQGARGRAAGELFF. The DNA for the CDR3 is TGCGCCAGCAGCCAAGGGGCTAGGGGCAGGGCGGCCGGGGAGCTGTTTTTT.

J is TRBJ2-6 and V is TRBV7-8; 11 nucleotides match TRBD2. The V gene's germline CDR1 is SGHVS and CDR2 FQNEAQ. This CDR3 spans 15 amino acids. Trimming at V came to 8 bases and at J to 0 bases, leaving 0 bases not matched to a gene. The CDR3 DNA sequence: TGTGCCAGCGGGACTAGCGGCTCTGGGGCCAACGTCCTGACTTTC. It is translated as CASGTSGSGANVLTF. Combining the CDR3 with reference TRBV7-8 and TRBJ2-6 gives the whole variable domain GAGVSQSPRYKVAKRGQDVALRCDPISGHVSLFWYQQALGQGPEFLTYFQNEAQLDKSGLPSDRFFAERPEGSVSTLKIQRTQQEDSAVYLCASGTSGSGANVLTFGAGSRLTVL.

The rearrangement joins TRBV27 to TRBJ2-7, with a possible D match to TRBD2 (6 bases). The CDR3 is 11 amino acids. CDR1 is MNHEY and CDR2 is SMNVEV in the germline V gene (reference sequence). The V gene lost 5 bases and the J gene lost 6 bases, with 8 bases spanning the gap. This chain's CDR3 is CASSQGGEQYF. In nucleotides, the CDR3 is TGTGCCAGCAGTCAGGGAGGCGAGCAGTACTTC.

The rearrangement links TRBV3-1 (or the pseudogene TRBV3-2) to TRBJ2-5, with 7 bases lining up with TRBD2. Germline CDR1 reads LGHDT; CDR2 reads YNNKEL (reference sequence). J lost 7 bases, V lost 0 bases, and 8 bases had no gene match. CDR3 length: 15 amino acids. The CDR3 sequence is CASSQDLTREGTQYF. CDR3 bases: TGTGCCAGCAGCCAAGATTTAACCAGGGAGGGGACCCAGTACTTC.